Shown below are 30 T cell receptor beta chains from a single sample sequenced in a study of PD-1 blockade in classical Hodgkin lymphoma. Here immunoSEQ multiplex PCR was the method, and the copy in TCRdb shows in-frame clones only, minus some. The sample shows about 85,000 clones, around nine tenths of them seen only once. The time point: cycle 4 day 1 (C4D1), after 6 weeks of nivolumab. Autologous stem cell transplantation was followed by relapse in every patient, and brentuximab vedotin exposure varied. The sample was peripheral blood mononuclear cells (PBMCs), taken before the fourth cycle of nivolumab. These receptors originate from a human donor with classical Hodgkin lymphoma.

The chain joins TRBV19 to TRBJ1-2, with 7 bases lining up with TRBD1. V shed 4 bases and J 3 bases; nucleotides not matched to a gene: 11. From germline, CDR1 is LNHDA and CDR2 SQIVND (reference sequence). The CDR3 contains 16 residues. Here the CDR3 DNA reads TGTGCCAGTAGTAGAAGGAGACAGGGAGTAGACTATGGCTACACCTTC. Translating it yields CASSRRRQGVDYGYTF.

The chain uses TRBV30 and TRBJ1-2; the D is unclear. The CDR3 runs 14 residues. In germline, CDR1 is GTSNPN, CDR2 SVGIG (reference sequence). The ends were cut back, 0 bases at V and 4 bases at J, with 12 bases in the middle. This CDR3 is CAWSVERDVYGYTF. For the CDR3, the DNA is TGTGCCTGGAGTGTAGAACGCGACGTCTATGGCTACACCTTC.

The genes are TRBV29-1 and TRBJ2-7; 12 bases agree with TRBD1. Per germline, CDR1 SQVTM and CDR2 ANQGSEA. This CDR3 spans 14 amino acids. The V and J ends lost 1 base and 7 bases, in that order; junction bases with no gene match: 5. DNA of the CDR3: TGCAGCGTTGAAGGGGGGGACAGGGGGCCTGAGCAGTACTTC. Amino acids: CSVEGGDRGPEQYF.

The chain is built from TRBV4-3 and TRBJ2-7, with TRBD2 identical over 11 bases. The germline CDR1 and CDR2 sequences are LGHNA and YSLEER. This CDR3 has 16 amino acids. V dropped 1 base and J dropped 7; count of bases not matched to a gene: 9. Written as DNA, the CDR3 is TGCGCCAGCAGCCAAGTCCCCCGACTAGCGGGGCAGGAGCAGTACTTC. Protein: CASSQVPRLAGQEQYF.

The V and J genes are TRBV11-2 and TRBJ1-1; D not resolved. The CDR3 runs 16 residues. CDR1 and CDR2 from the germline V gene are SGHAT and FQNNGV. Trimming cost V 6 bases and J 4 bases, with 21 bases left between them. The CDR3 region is CASRPIKGQPGTEAFF. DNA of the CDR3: TGTGCCAGCAGACCAATCAAAGGGCAGCCGGGCACTGAAGCTTTCTTT.

The CDR3 DNA reads TGTGCCAGCTCACCATGGGGGACCCTAGGGGGTACGCAGTATTTT. The encoded protein is CASSPWGTLGGTQYF. This rearrangement joins TRBV18 to TRBJ2-3; perhaps TRBD1 as D (6 bases). There are 15 residues in the CDR3. Germline V gene data show CDR1 as KGHSH and CDR2 as LQKENI. Trimming pared 2 bases from V and 8 bases from J, leaving 17 bases between.

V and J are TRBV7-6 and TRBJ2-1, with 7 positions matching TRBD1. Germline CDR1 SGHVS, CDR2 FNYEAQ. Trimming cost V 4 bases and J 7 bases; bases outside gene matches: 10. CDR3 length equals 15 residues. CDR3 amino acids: CASSSRGGAENEQFF. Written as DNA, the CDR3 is TGTGCCAGCAGCTCCCGAGGGGGCGCGGAGAATGAGCAGTTCTTC. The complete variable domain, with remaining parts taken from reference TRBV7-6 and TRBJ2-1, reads GAGVSQSPRYKVTKRGQDVALRCDPISGHVSLYWYRQALGQGPEFLTYFNYEAQQDKSGLPNDRFSAERPEGSISTLTIQRTEQRDSAMYRCASSSRGGAENEQFFGPGTRLTVL.

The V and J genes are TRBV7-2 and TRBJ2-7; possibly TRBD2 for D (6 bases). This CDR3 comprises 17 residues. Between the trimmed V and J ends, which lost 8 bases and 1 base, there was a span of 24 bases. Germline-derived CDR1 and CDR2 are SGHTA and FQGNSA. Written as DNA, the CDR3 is TGTGCCAGCGGCGGTATAAGGGACTCATGGGGTTCCTACGAGCAGTACTTC. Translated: CASGGIRDSWGSYEQYF.

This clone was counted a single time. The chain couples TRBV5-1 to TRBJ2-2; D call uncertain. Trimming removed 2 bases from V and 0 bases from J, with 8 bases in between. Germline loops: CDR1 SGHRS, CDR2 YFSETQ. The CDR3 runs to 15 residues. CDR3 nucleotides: TGCGCCAGCAGCTTCGGCAGCCCGAACACCGGGGAGCTGTTTTTT. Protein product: CASSFGSPNTGELFF.

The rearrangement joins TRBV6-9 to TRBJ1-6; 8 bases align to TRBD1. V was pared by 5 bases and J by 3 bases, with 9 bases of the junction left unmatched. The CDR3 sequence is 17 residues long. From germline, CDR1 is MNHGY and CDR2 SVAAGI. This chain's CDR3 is CASSRGQGYFYNSPLHF. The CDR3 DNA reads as TGTGCCAGCAGTCGAGGACAGGGCTACTTCTATAATTCACCCCTCCACTTT.

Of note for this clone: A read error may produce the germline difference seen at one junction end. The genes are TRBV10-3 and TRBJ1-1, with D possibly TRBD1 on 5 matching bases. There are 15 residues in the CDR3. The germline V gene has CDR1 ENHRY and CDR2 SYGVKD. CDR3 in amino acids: CAITEGLTLNTEAFF. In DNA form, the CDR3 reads TGTGCCATCACTGAGGGACTCACGTTGAACACTGAAGCTTTCTTT.

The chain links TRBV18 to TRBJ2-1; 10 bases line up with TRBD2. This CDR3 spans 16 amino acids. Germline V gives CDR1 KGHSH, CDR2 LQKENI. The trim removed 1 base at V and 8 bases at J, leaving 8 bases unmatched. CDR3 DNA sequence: TGTGCCAGCTCACCACGATCTTTAGCGGGGGGCCATGAGCAGTTCTTC. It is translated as CASSPRSLAGGHEQFF.

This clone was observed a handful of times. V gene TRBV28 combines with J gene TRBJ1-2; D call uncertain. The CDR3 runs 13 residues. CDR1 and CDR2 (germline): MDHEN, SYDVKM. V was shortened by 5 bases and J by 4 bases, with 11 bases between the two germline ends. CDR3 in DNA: TGTGCCAGCAGTCCTCGGGCCCTCTATGGCTACACCTTC. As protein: CASSPRALYGYTF.

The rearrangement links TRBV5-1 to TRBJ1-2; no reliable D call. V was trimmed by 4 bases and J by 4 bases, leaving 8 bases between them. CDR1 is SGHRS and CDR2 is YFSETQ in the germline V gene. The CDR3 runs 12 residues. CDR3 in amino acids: CASSVASYGYTF. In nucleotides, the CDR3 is TGCGCCAGCAGCGTTGCTAGCTATGGCTACACCTTC.

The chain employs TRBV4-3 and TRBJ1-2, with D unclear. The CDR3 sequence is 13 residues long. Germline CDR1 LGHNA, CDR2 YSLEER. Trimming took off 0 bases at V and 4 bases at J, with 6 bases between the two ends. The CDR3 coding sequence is TGCGCCAGCAGCCAAGAGGGTCTCTATGGCTACACCTTC. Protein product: CASSQEGLYGYTF.

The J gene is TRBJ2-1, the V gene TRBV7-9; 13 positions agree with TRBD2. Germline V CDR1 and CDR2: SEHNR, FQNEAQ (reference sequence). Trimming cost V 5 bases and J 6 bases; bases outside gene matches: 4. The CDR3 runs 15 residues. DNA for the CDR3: TGTGCCAGCAGCCCAACTAGCGGGGGGGCCAATGAGCAGTTCTTC. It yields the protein CASSPTSGGANEQFF.

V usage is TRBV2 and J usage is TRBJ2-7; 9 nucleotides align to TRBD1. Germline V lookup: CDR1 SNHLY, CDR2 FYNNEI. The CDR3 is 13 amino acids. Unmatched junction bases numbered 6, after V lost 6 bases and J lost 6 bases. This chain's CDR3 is CASRATGGGEQYF. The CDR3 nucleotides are TGTGCCAGCAGGGCTACAGGGGGCGGCGAGCAGTACTTC.

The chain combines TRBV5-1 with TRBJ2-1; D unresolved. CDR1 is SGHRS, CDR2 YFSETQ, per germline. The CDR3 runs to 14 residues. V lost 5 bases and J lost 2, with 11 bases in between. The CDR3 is CASRTTTAYNEQFF. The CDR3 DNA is TGCGCCAGCAGAACAACAACAGCCTACAATGAGCAGTTCTTC.

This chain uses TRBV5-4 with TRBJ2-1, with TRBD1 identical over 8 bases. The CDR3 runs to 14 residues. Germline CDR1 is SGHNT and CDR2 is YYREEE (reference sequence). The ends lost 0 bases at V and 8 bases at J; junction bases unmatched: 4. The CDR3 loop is CASSLVTGVYEQFF. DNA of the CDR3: TGTGCCAGCAGCTTGGTGACAGGGGTCTATGAGCAGTTCTTC.

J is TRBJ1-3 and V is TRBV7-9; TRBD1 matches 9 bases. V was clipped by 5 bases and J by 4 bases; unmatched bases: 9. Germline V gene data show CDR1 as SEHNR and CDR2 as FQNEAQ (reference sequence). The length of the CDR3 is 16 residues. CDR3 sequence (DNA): TGTGCCAGCAGCCTGTTTCCAGGGACAGGGGGAAACACCATATATTTT. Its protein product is CASSLFPGTGGNTIYF. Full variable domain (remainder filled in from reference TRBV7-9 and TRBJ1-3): DTGVSQNPRHKITKRGQNVTFRCDPISEHNRLYWYRQTLGQGPEFLTYFQNEAQLEKSRLLSDRFSAERPKGSFSTLEIQRTEQGDSAMYLCASSLFPGTGGNTIYFGEGSWLTVV.

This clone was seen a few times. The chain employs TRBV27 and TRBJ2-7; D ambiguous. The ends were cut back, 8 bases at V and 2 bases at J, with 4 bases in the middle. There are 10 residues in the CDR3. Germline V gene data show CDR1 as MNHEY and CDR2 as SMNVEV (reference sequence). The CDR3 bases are TGTGCCAGCGGGACCTACGAGCAGTACTTC. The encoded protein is CASGTYEQYF.

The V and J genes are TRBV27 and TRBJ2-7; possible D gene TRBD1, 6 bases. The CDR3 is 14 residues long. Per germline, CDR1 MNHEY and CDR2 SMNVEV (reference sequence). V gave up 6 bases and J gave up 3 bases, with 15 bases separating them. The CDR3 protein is CASSLDRRYYEQYF. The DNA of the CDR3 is TGTGCCAGCAGCCTCGACAGGCGATACTACGAGCAGTACTTC.

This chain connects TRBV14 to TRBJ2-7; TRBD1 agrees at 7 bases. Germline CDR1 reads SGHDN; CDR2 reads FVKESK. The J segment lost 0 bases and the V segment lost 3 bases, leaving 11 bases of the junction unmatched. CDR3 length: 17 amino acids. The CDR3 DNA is TGTGCCAGCAGCCACGACCCTCACAGGGGAAGCTCCTACGAGCAGTACTTC. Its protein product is CASSHDPHRGSSYEQYF.

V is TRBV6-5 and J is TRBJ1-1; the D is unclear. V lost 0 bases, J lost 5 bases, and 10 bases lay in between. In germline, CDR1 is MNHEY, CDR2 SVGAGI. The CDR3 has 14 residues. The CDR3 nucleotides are TGTGCCAGCAGTTACTCCGAAGGCTGGACTGAAGCTTTCTTT. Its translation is CASSYSEGWTEAFF.

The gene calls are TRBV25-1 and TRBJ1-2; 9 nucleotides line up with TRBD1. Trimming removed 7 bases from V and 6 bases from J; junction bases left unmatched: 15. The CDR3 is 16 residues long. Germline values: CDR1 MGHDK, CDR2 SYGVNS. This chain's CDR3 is CASTPQLHDRGDGYTF. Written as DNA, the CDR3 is TGTGCCAGCACTCCCCAACTGCACGACAGGGGGGATGGCTACACCTTC.

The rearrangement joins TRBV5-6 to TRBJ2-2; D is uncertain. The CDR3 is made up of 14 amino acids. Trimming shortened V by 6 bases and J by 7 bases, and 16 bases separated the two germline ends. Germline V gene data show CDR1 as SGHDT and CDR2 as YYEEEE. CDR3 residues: CASTNQPSFGELFF. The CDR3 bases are TGTGCCAGCACCAACCAGCCCAGCTTCGGGGAGCTGTTTTTT.

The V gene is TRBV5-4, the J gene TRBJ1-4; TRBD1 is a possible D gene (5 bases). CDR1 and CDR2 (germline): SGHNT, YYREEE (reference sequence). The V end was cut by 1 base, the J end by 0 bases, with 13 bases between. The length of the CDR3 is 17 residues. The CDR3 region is CASSLWGGTATNEKLFF. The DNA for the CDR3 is TGTGCCAGCAGCTTGTGGGGGGGGACTGCAACTAATGAAAAACTGTTTTTT.

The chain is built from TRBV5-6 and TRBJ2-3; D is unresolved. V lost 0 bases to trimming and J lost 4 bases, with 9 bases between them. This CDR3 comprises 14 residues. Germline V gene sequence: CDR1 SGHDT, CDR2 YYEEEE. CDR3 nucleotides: TGTGCCAGCAGCTTGGTGCAAGGACCAGATACGCAGTATTTT. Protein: CASSLVQGPDTQYF.

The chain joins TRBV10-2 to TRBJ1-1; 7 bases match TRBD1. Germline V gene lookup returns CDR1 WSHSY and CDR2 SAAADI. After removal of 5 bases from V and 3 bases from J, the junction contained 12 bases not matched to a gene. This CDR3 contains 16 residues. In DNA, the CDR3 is TGCGCCAGCAGTCTTACAGGGGAACGTGGGGACACTGAAGCTTTCTTT. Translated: CASSLTGERGDTEAFF.

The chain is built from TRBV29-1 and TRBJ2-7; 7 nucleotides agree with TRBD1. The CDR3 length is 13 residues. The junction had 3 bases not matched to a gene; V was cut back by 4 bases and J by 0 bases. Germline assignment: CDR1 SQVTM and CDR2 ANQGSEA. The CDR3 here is CSVARTGSYEQYF. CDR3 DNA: TGCAGCGTTGCGCGGACAGGCTCCTACGAGCAGTACTTC.